This TCR beta chain appears in the sequencing data of a study of neurological immune-mediated disorders. Only a few counts were recorded for this clonotype. The CDR3 length is 16 residues. Germline values: CDR1 LNHDA, CDR2 SQIVND (reference sequence). V was shortened by 3 bases and J by 1 base, with 15 bases between the two germline ends. TCRdb recomputed calls from the 5' RACE reads with MiXCR, one row per CDR3 protein. Of 55,000 to 70,000 distinct CDR3 sequences detected, approximately 10% appear once; the ten largest clones hold 1.8%. The receptor comes from a man aged 60 to 69 in good health. The chain couples TRBV19 to TRBJ1-1; a possible D gene is TRBD1 (5 bases). The sample was PBMCs. This chain's CDR3 is CASSIYIHGGNTEAFF. The CDR3 DNA follows: TGTGCCAGTAGTATTTACATCCACGGGGGGAACACTGAAGCTTTCTTT. Combining the CDR3 with reference TRBV19 and TRBJ1-1 gives the whole variable domain DGGITQSPKYLFRKEGQNVTLSCEQNLNHDAMYWYRQDPGQGLRLIYYSQIVNDFQKGDIAEGYSVSREKKESFPLTVTSAQKNPTAFYLCASSIYIHGGNTEAFFGQGTRLTVV.